Below are 27 T cell receptor beta chains sequenced from a single sample in a study of T cell responses to AZD1222 COVID-19 vaccine. The method was immunoSEQ multiplex PCR; TCRdb's version includes in-frame clones alone and lacks a portion of them. The sample includes about 130,000 clones, 88% seen only once; the top ten take about 4.7%. Specimen: peripheral blood, collected on day 0 of AZD1222 vaccination. The receptors come from an adult in good health.

The chain combines TRBV5-1 with TRBJ2-3, with 14 bases identical to TRBD2. The V and J ends lost 4 bases and 3 bases, in that order; junction bases with no gene match: 10. Germline V lookup: CDR1 SGHRS, CDR2 YFSETQ. The CDR3 is 18 residues long. The CDR3 loop reads CASSPNRLAGGPTDTQYF. The DNA of the CDR3 is TGCGCCAGCAGCCCCAACCGACTAGCGGGAGGGCCGACAGATACGCAGTATTTT.

In nucleotides, the CDR3 is TGTGCCAGCAGCTTAGATATAAGGTCAGAGACCCAGTACTTC. As protein: CASSLDIRSETQYF. The chain links TRBV11-2 to TRBJ2-5; no reliable D call. The CDR3 contains 14 residues. Germline lookup yields CDR1 SGHAT and CDR2 FQNNGV. Trimming shortened V by 0 bases and J by 4 bases, and 9 bases separated the two germline ends.

This rearrangement joins TRBV3-1 (or the pseudogene TRBV3-2) to TRBJ1-2; no firm D call. In germline, CDR1 is LGHDT, CDR2 YNNKEL (reference sequence). V was shortened by 4 bases and J by 0 bases, with 12 bases between the two germline ends. The CDR3 contains 15 residues. CDR3 sequence (DNA): TGTGCCAGCAGCCCCCCATTGGTATCTAACTATGGCTACACCTTC. This codes for CASSPPLVSNYGYTF.

This sequence joins TRBV5-4 and TRBJ2-3; D is possibly TRBD2 (6 bases). The CDR3 loop spans 13 amino acids. In germline, CDR1 is SGHNT, CDR2 YYREEE (reference sequence). Trimming removed 0 bases from V and 5 bases from J, with 7 bases in between. The CDR3 here is CASSLAGGDTQYF. Written as DNA, the CDR3 is TGTGCCAGCAGCTTGGCCGGGGGAGATACGCAGTATTTT.

V gene TRBV15 combines with J gene TRBJ1-1, with D hard to call. Germline V gene lookup returns CDR1 LNHNV and CDR2 YYDKDF (reference sequence). The CDR3 has 12 amino acids. The V end was cut by 0 bases, the J end by 5 bases, with 4 bases between. CDR3 sequence: CATSRDRTEAFF. The DNA of the CDR3 is TGTGCCACCAGCAGAGACCGGACTGAAGCTTTCTTT. The full variable domain, its missing parts supplied by reference TRBV15 and TRBJ1-1, is DAMVIQNPRYQVTQFGKPVTLSCSQTLNHNVMYWYQQKSSQAPKLLFHYYDKDFNNEADTPDNFQSRRPNTSFCFLDIRSPGLGDTAMYLCATSRDRTEAFFGQGTRLTVV.

The V gene is TRBV4-1, the J gene TRBJ2-3, with D hard to call. CDR1 and CDR2 from the germline V gene are MGHRA and YSYEKL. The CDR3 has 12 residues. V was trimmed by 4 bases and J by 6 bases, leaving 8 bases between them. The CDR3 coding sequence is TGCGCCAGCAGCCCCCCGTTCGATACGCAGTATTTT. Protein sequence: CASSPPFDTQYF.

The table lists this clone with a few counts. CDR3 loop: CASRSGAADTQYF. For the CDR3, the DNA is TGTGCCAGCAGATCAGGGGCCGCAGATACGCAGTATTTT. V usage is TRBV27 and J usage is TRBJ2-3; D possibly corresponds to TRBD1 (6 bases). The V gene lost 6 bases and the J gene lost 4 bases, with 11 bases spanning the gap. The CDR3 length is 13 residues. The V gene's germline CDR1 is MNHEY and CDR2 SMNVEV (reference sequence).

The V and J genes are TRBV6-2 or TRBV6-3 and TRBJ1-1; no reliable D call. The CDR3 spans 14 residues. Germline CDR1 and CDR2: MNHEY and SVGEGT. V was cut by 6 bases and J by 1 base, with 12 bases left in between. The CDR3 region is CASSLIVPNTEAFF. DNA for the CDR3: TGTGCCAGCAGCCTCATCGTCCCGAACACTGAAGCTTTCTTT.

The chain recombines TRBV28 with TRBJ2-7; TRBD2 is a possible D gene (6 bases). Germline V gives CDR1 MDHEN, CDR2 SYDVKM. The CDR3 has 14 amino acids. V shed 5 bases and J shed 7 bases, with 18 bases lying between them. CDR3 amino acids: CASSPPKGLREQYF. The CDR3 DNA sequence: TGTGCCAGCAGTCCCCCCAAGGGACTGAGGGAGCAGTACTTC.

J is TRBJ1-1 and V is TRBV18; D is uncertain. The CDR3 has 14 amino acids. V lost 0 bases to trimming and J lost 4 bases, with 9 bases between them. CDR1 is KGHSH and CDR2 is LQKENI in the germline V gene. CDR3 nucleotides: TGTGCCAGCTCACCACCGTCTCAATTCACTGAAGCTTTCTTT. Translated, it gives CASSPPSQFTEAFF.

This clone appeared a single time. The rearrangement joins TRBV9 to TRBJ2-1; TRBD2 matches at 16 bases. With V trimmed by 0 bases and J by 5 bases, 17 bases remained unmatched. This CDR3 comprises 22 residues. CDR1 is SGDLS and CDR2 is YYNGEE in the germline V gene. CDR3 residues: CASSVAPGGTSGRATGDNEQFF. As DNA, the CDR3 is TGTGCCAGCAGCGTAGCCCCCGGGGGGACTAGCGGGAGGGCAACTGGGGACAATGAGCAGTTCTTC.

V is TRBV6-1 and J is TRBJ2-1, with unresolved D. This CDR3 spans 15 amino acids. Germline CDR1 is MNHNS and CDR2 is SASEGT. Between the trimmed V and J ends, which lost 2 bases and 0 bases, there was a span of 8 bases. The DNA of the CDR3 is TGTGCCAGCAGTGAACGGCCCGACTCCTACAATGAGCAGTTCTTC. It specifies CASSERPDSYNEQFF.

The CDR3 region has the DNA TGTGCCAGCAGTGGACTAGCGGGAGAGGGTGAGCAGTTCTTC. Translated: CASSGLAGEGEQFF. The chain employs TRBV27 and TRBJ2-1, with 13 bases fitting TRBD2. This CDR3 has 14 amino acids. Trimming cost V 5 bases and J 9 bases; bases outside gene matches: 4. The germline CDR1 and CDR2 sequences are MNHEY and SMNVEV (reference sequence).

The V call is TRBV6-5, the J call TRBJ2-7; TRBD2 agrees at 10 bases. Germline V CDR1 and CDR2: MNHEY, SVGAGI. The CDR3 contains 14 residues. V lost 6 bases to trimming and J lost 2 bases; unmatched junction nucleotides: 4. CDR3 region: CASRGSGGPYEQYF. In DNA, the CDR3 is TGTGCCAGCAGGGGTAGCGGGGGGCCCTACGAGCAGTACTTC.

The chain recombines TRBV3-1 (or the pseudogene TRBV3-2) with TRBJ1-4, with a weak D call TRBD1 (5 bases). CDR1 and CDR2 (germline): LGHDT, YNNKEL (reference sequence). V shed 1 base and J shed 8 bases, with 8 bases lying between them. The CDR3 sequence is 13 residues long. The CDR3 loop reads CASSQGGEEKLFF. The CDR3 region has the DNA TGTGCCAGCAGCCAAGGAGGGGAGGAAAAACTGTTTTTT.

This chain joins TRBV10-1 and TRBJ1-2; D possibly corresponds to TRBD1 (5 bases). V was clipped by 4 bases and J by 5 bases, with 26 bases between them. The CDR3 has 18 amino acids. The V gene's germline CDR1 is WNHNN and CDR2 SYGVQD (reference sequence). DNA for the CDR3: TGCGCCAGCAGTGCCCCACCCGGCGGGGGGGTCCACGGGTATGGCTACACCTTC. As protein: CASSAPPGGGVHGYGYTF.

The genes are TRBV9 and TRBJ2-1; no definite D call. V was clipped by 2 bases and J by 4 bases, with 13 bases between them. Germline V CDR1 and CDR2: SGDLS, YYNGEE. The CDR3 has 15 residues. The CDR3, as DNA: TGTGCCAGCAGCGTCCCTGGCGGAGAGTACAATGAGCAGTTCTTC. It encodes CASSVPGGEYNEQFF.

This chain links TRBV7-9 with TRBJ2-7, with D perhaps matching TRBD2 (6 bases). The V gene's germline CDR1 is SEHNR and CDR2 FQNEAQ (reference sequence). With 1 base removed from V and 1 base from J, the gap between germline ends came to 11 bases. The CDR3 has 15 amino acids. DNA for the CDR3: TGTGCCAGCAGCTTAGGCGGGGCGGAATCCTACGAGCAGTACTTC. This translates into CASSLGGAESYEQYF.

The chain links TRBV29-1 to TRBJ1-1; D is perhaps TRBD1 (5 bases). The V gene lost 3 bases and the J gene lost 4 bases, with 12 bases spanning the gap. The CDR3 runs 13 residues. Germline CDR1 is SQVTM and CDR2 is ANQGSEA. The CDR3 sequence is CSVDREGSTEAFF. The CDR3 nucleotides are TGCAGCGTTGACAGGGAGGGTAGCACTGAAGCTTTCTTT. Full variable domain (remainder filled in from reference TRBV29-1 and TRBJ1-1): SAVISQKPSRDICQRGTSLTIQCQVDSQVTMMFWYRQQPGQSLTLIATANQGSEATYESGFVIDKFPISRPNLTFSTLTVSNMSPEDSSIYLCSVDREGSTEAFFGQGTRLTVV.

The chain carries TRBV4-3 and TRBJ2-2, with D perhaps TRBD2 (7 bases). This CDR3 comprises 17 residues. V shed 0 bases and J shed 7 bases, with 18 bases lying between them. Germline CDR1 LGHNA, CDR2 YSLEER. CDR3 nucleotide sequence: TGCGCCAGCAGCCAAGATACGGGGGGCGCACTTCACGGGGAGCTGTTTTTT. This encodes CASSQDTGGALHGELFF.

The rearrangement uses TRBV30 and TRBJ2-3, with TRBD2 identical over 14 bases. Germline values: CDR1 GTSNPN, CDR2 SVGIG (reference sequence). J gave up 7 bases and V 1 base, and 10 bases lay outside the gene matches. The CDR3 spans 17 residues. This CDR3 is CAWSAPGLAGGWNTQYF. The CDR3, as DNA: TGTGCCTGGAGTGCCCCTGGACTAGCGGGAGGATGGAATACGCAGTATTTT.

The chain uses TRBV27 and TRBJ2-4; possibly TRBD2 for D (5 bases). Germline CDR1 reads MNHEY; CDR2 reads SMNVEV (reference sequence). The CDR3 spans 15 residues. Trimming removed 2 bases at V and 0 bases at J, with 8 bases between. CDR3 bases: TGTGCCAGCAGTTTAGGAGGACCAGCCAAAAACATTCAGTACTTC. Residues: CASSLGGPAKNIQYF.

The chain combines TRBV4-2 with TRBJ1-1; 12 nucleotides line up with TRBD1. The V segment lost 5 bases and the J segment 5 bases; nucleotides outside the gene matches: 6. This CDR3 has 15 amino acids. From germline, CDR1 is LGHNA and CDR2 YNFKEQ. CDR3 coding DNA: TGTGCCAGCAGCAACCGGGACAGGGGGCGAACTGAAGCTTTCTTT. It yields the protein CASSNRDRGRTEAFF.

This chain joins TRBV19 and TRBJ1-2; 10 bases align to TRBD1. Trimming cost V 5 bases and J 4 bases; bases outside gene matches: 7. Germline V gene data show CDR1 as LNHDA and CDR2 as SQIVND (reference sequence). The CDR3 runs to 15 residues. DNA for the CDR3: TGTGCCAGTAGTGTGACAGGGGGCACCGGCTATGGCTACACCTTC. It specifies CASSVTGGTGYGYTF. The full variable domain, completed using reference TRBV19 and TRBJ1-2, is DGGITQSPKYLFRKEGQNVTLSCEQNLNHDAMYWYRQDPGQGLRLIYYSQIVNDFQKGDIAEGYSVSREKKESFPLTVTSAQKNPTAFYLCASSVTGGTGYGYTFGSGTRLTVV.

The chain uses TRBV6-5 and TRBJ1-1, with a possible D match to TRBD1 (5 bases). This CDR3 comprises 14 residues. The germline V and J ends were trimmed by 7 bases and 5 bases, with 17 bases remaining between them. Germline CDR1 reads MNHEY; CDR2 reads SVGAGI. As DNA, the CDR3 is TGTGCCAGCACCACGGACACCTTGGGTACTGAAGCTTTCTTT. It is translated as CASTTDTLGTEAFF.

This chain connects TRBV12-3 or TRBV12-4 to TRBJ1-2; D unclear. The CDR3 is made up of 13 amino acids. The V and J ends lost 5 bases and 8 bases respectively, with 15 bases between them. The CDR3 sequence is CASSRDFRGGYTF. Here the CDR3 DNA reads TGTGCCAGCAGTCGGGATTTCAGAGGGGGCTACACCTTC.

The chain uses TRBV5-4 and TRBJ2-1, with 7 bases aligning to TRBD2. Germline assignment: CDR1 SGHNT and CDR2 YYREEE (reference sequence). This CDR3 has 16 amino acids. The trim removed 2 bases at V and 0 bases at J, leaving 5 bases unmatched. This CDR3 reads CASSFAGGSSYNEQFF. For the CDR3, the DNA is TGTGCCAGCAGCTTCGCCGGGGGGAGCTCCTACAATGAGCAGTTCTTC.